The clone carrying this TCR beta chain was observed a handful of times. Its antigen is unidentified. The data stem from a study of CD8 T cells in ankylosing spondylitis. Study conclusions and caveats: Made up of about eight highly homologous variants, a TCR beta motif appeared characteristic of ankylosing spondylitis blood.

Trimming removed 4 bases from V and 5 bases from J; junction bases left unmatched: 10. Germline loops: CDR1 LGHDT, CDR2 YNNKEL (reference sequence). This CDR3 contains 16 residues. TCRdb processed the 5' RACE reads anew with MiXCR; each CDR3 protein has one entry. The repertoire has approximately 400,000 distinct CDR3 sequences, about 15% of them found once; the top ten carry 1%. The material sequenced was blood, either unsorted or a sorted T cell fraction (not recorded which). The receptor was isolated from a male donor with ankylosing spondylitis. The gene calls are TRBV3-1 and TRBJ2-5, with 10 bases that match TRBD2. The CDR3, as DNA: TGTGCCAGCAGCCTCCAAAGCGGGGGGGCCACGGAGACCCAGTACTTC. As protein: CASSLQSGGATETQYF.